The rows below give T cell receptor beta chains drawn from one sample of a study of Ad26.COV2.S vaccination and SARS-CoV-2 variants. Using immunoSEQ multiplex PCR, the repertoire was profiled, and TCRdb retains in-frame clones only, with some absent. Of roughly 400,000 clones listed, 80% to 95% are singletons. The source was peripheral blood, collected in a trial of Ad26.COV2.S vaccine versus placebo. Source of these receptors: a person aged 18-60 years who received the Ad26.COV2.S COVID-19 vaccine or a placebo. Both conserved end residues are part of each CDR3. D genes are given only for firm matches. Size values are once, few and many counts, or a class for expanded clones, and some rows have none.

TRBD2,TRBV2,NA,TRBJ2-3,TGTGCCAGCAGAGAAGGGCGGGGACTAAACACAGATACGCAGTATTTT,CASREGRGLNTDTQYF
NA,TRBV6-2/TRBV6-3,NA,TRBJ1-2,TGTGCCAGCAGCTGGACTGGAAACTATGGCTACACCTTC,CASSWTGNYGYTF
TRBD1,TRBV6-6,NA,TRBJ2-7,TGTGCCAGCAGTCCCGAAAATTTAGGGACAGGGGGGAAGGAGCAGTACTTC,CASSPENLGTGGKEQYF
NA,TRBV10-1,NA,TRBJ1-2,TGCGCCAGCAGTGAGGCAGGGGTGAACTATGGCTACACCTTC,CASSEAGVNYGYTF
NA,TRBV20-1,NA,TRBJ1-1,TGCAGTGCTAGAGTCGCTGAAGCTTTCTTT,CSARVAEAFF
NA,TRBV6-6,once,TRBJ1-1,TGTGCCAGCAGCCCGACGGGGCGGTTAGCTTTCTTT,CASSPTGRLAFF
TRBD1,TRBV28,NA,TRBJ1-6,TGTGCCAGCAGTTTGCGGGGACAGGGGTTTTTTTCACCCCTCCACTTT,CASSLRGQGFFSPLHF
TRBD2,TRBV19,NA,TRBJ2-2,TGTGCCAGTAGTATTCCCCCTAGCGGGGGACGGGGTACCGGGGAGCTGTTTTTT,CASSIPPSGGRGTGELFF
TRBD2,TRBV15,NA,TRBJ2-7,TGTGCCACCAGCAGAGAAAATCGACTAGCGAGCTACGAGCAGTACTTC,CATSRENRLASYEQYF
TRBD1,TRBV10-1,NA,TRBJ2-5,TGCGCCAGCAGTCGGGACAGACAAGAGACCCAGTACTTC,CASSRDRQETQYF
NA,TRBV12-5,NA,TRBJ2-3,TGTGCTAGTGGTTCAGGTAGTACTAGCACAGATACGCAGTATTTT,CASGSGSTSTDTQYF
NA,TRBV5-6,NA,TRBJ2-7,TGTGCCAGCAGCTTGTCCATCGGATACTACGAGCAGTACTTC,CASSLSIGYYEQYF
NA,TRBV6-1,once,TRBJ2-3,TGTGCCAGCAGTGAAGCGGGGAGGAGCTTAGATACGCAGTATTTT,CASSEAGRSLDTQYF
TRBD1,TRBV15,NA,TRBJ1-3,TGTGCCACCAGCAGAGATGTGACAGGGGAAGGTGGAAACACCATATATTTT,CATSRDVTGEGGNTIYF
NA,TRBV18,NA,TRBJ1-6,TGTGCCAGCTCACCACCGGGCAGCGAGGGACCCCTCCACTTT,CASSPPGSEGPLHF
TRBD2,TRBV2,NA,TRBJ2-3,TGTGCCGCCCCCCCTACCCCCGTACATGTGACTAGCGGGGGCACAGATACGCAGTATTTT,CAAPPTPVHVTSGGTDTQYF